Below, 21 T cell receptor beta chains from the same sample are listed, as sequenced in a study of cytomegalovirus exposure and HLA in healthy donors. Amplification used 60 Vbeta primers and 13 Jbeta primers. Profiled with immunoSEQ multiplex PCR; TCRdb holds only in-frame clones, not every one. The sample has about 180,000 clones, more than 75% seen once. The sequencing sample was made of PBMCs. The source of these receptors is a young woman in good health and CMV-seropositive.

The chain combines TRBV21-1 with TRBJ1-6. TRBV21-1 is a pseudogene. The CDR3 is 17 amino acids. This CDR3 is CASGGGPKSSYNSPLHF. Here the CDR3 DNA reads TGTGCCAGCGGGGGGGGGCCCAAGAGCTCCTATAATTCACCCCTCCACTTT.

A few counts support this clone. This sequence joins TRBV7-2 and TRBJ1-3, with 9 bases fitting TRBD1. Losses at the gene ends were 5 bases for V and 6 bases for J; bases not matched to a gene: 8. Per germline, CDR1 SGHTA and CDR2 FQGNSA. The CDR3 contains 15 residues. This CDR3 is CASSPRGQGVNTIYF. In DNA form, the CDR3 reads TGTGCCAGCAGCCCCAGGGGACAGGGTGTAAACACCATATATTTT.

The chain employs TRBV11-1 and TRBJ2-7; weak D call: TRBD1 (6 bases). The CDR3 loop spans 15 amino acids. In germline, CDR1 is SGHAT, CDR2 FQDESV (reference sequence). Deletions cut 5 bases from V and 0 bases from J, with 14 bases between. The CDR3 region is CASSLGQGSSYEQYF. CDR3 bases: TGTGCCAGCAGCCTCGGGCAGGGGAGCTCCTACGAGCAGTACTTC.

The V call is TRBV19, the J call TRBJ2-3, with D possibly being TRBD1 (6 bases). This CDR3 region has 13 residues. CDR1 and CDR2 (germline): LNHDA, SQIVND (reference sequence). Trimming left V 6 bases short and J 4 bases short, with 11 bases between. The CDR3 reads CASSISGADTQYF. The CDR3 DNA sequence: TGTGCCAGTAGCATATCAGGGGCAGATACGCAGTATTTT.

V and J are TRBV11-3 and TRBJ2-7, with D possibly matching TRBD2 (6 bases). CDR3 length: 17 residues. Germline V gene sequence: CDR1 SGHNT, CDR2 YENEEA. The ends were cut back, 1 base at V and 0 bases at J, with 16 bases in the middle. The CDR3 region is CASSLVFGGPGSYEQYF. The DNA of the CDR3 is TGTGCCAGCAGCTTAGTATTCGGGGGACCGGGCTCCTACGAGCAGTACTTC.

This chain joins TRBV7-2 and TRBJ2-2; 9 bases map to TRBD1. The CDR3 has 16 amino acids. The J segment lost 4 bases and the V segment lost 3 bases, leaving 6 bases of the junction unmatched. Germline V gene sequence: CDR1 SGHTA, CDR2 FQGNSA. CDR3 coding DNA: TGTGCCAGCAGCTTTACAGGGGGCGGCGGCACCGGGGAGCTGTTTTTT. It encodes CASSFTGGGGTGELFF.

The chain couples TRBV4-2 to TRBJ1-2; a possible D gene is TRBD1 (5 bases). Germline V gene data show CDR1 as LGHNA and CDR2 as YNFKEQ. V was pared by 5 bases and J by 4 bases, with 11 bases between. The CDR3 loop spans 13 amino acids. CDR3 amino acids: CASSSGDSYGYTF. The CDR3 DNA sequence: TGTGCCAGCAGCTCCGGAGACAGCTATGGCTACACCTTC.

This chain joins TRBV28 and TRBJ2-5; perhaps TRBD2 as D (6 bases). CDR3 length: 14 amino acids. V gave up 6 bases and J gave up 5 bases, with 16 bases separating them. The V gene's germline CDR1 is MDHEN and CDR2 SYDVKM. DNA for the CDR3: TGTGCCAGCAGCACGGGGGTGGAGGCCGAGACCCAGTACTTC. As protein: CASSTGVEAETQYF.

The chain combines TRBV6-1 with TRBJ2-3; 8 nucleotides match TRBD2. CDR3 length: 14 residues. V lost 7 bases and J lost 1; bases outside the gene matches: 4. CDR1 MNHNS and CDR2 SASEGT come from the germline V gene. The CDR3 is CASIAGGGTDTQYF. The CDR3 coding sequence is TGTGCCAGCATCGCGGGGGGCGGCACAGATACGCAGTATTTT.

The chain uses TRBV9 and TRBJ2-1; 10 nucleotides agree with TRBD2. The length of the CDR3 is 19 residues. CDR1 is SGDLS and CDR2 is YYNGEE in the germline V gene. Trimming cost V 0 bases and J 0 bases; bases outside gene matches: 9. CDR3 in amino acids: CASSVAGSGGAGSYNEQFF. The CDR3 bases are TGTGCCAGCAGCGTAGCGGGGAGCGGGGGGGCGGGCTCCTACAATGAGCAGTTCTTC.

J is TRBJ2-5 and V is TRBV6-1; unclear D gene. The length of the CDR3 is 10 residues. Trimming took 7 bases from V and 4 from J, leaving 4 bases between them. Germline V gene lookup returns CDR1 MNHNS and CDR2 SASEGT. The CDR3 reads CASNTETQYF. The DNA of the CDR3 is TGTGCCAGCAACACAGAGACCCAGTACTTC.

The chain joins TRBV7-9 to TRBJ2-7, with TRBD1 as a possible D gene (6 bases). This CDR3 contains 15 residues. Germline CDR1 and CDR2: SEHNR and FQNEAQ (reference sequence). V lost 8 bases to trimming and J lost 6 bases, with 23 bases between them. The CDR3, as DNA: TGTGCCAGCGAGGACCGGGCCCAGGGGATAAGCGAGCAGTACTTC. Protein product: CASEDRAQGISEQYF.

This clone occurred once. The chain links TRBV5-4 to TRBJ2-3; TRBD2 matches at 14 bases. After removal of 4 bases from V and 4 bases from J, the junction contained 14 bases not matched to a gene. Germline loops: CDR1 SGHNT, CDR2 YYREEE (reference sequence). The CDR3 consists of 19 residues. The CDR3 nucleotides are TGTGCCAGCAGCCCCAAGACCGGGACTAGCGGGGGTGCTGCAGATACGCAGTATTTT. It specifies CASSPKTGTSGGAADTQYF.

The chain is built from TRBV6-1 and TRBJ2-1; 10 bases match TRBD1. Per the germline V gene, CDR1 is MNHNS and CDR2 is SASEGT. The V segment lost 2 bases and the J segment 6 bases; nucleotides outside the gene matches: 4. The CDR3 is 15 amino acids. CDR3 in DNA: TGTGCCAGCAGTGAAAGCGGGACAGGGGCCAATGAGCAGTTCTTC. This codes for CASSESGTGANEQFF.

This clone has more than one count but fewer than ten. The V gene is TRBV7-8, the J gene TRBJ2-3, with no clear D. Per germline, CDR1 SGHVS and CDR2 FQNEAQ. The CDR3 has 17 amino acids. Trimming cost V 2 bases and J 0 bases, with 15 bases left between them. The CDR3 protein is CASSLQPGRRSTDTQYF. CDR3 coding DNA: TGTGCCAGCAGCTTACAGCCGGGTCGACGCAGCACAGATACGCAGTATTTT.

This chain links TRBV5-1 with TRBJ2-7, with D possibly matching TRBD1 (5 bases). In germline, CDR1 is SGHRS, CDR2 YFSETQ. V gave up 2 bases and J gave up 6 bases, with 15 bases separating them. The CDR3 covers 14 residues. CDR3 bases: TGCGCCAGCAGCTTAAATCAAGGGGTCGGCGAGCAGTACTTC. This encodes CASSLNQGVGEQYF.

The chain links TRBV6-4 to TRBJ2-1; 14 bases line up with TRBD2. The CDR3 runs to 15 residues. Trimming at V came to 6 bases and at J to 9 bases, leaving 7 bases not matched to a gene. CDR1 and CDR2 (germline): MRHNA, SNTAGT. The CDR3, as DNA: TGTGCCAGCAGCACTGGGACTAGCGGGGGATCTGAGCAGTTCTTC. Translating it yields CASSTGTSGGSEQFF.

The chain employs TRBV19 and TRBJ2-5, with 10 bases identical to TRBD2. CDR3 length: 13 residues. V lost 6 bases and J lost 11; bases outside the gene matches: 9. CDR1 is LNHDA, CDR2 SQIVND, per germline (reference sequence). This CDR3 is CASSGLAAGEQYF. The CDR3 nucleotides read TGTGCCAGTAGCGGACTAGCGGCGGGAGAGCAGTACTTC.

This sequence joins TRBV2 and TRBJ2-7; 9 bases agree with TRBD1. The CDR3 is 11 amino acids. V trimming: 8 bases; J trimming: 12 bases; junction bases outside the gene matches: 8. From germline, CDR1 is SNHLY and CDR2 FYNNEI. The CDR3 bases are TGTGCCAGCGGAGCCGACAGGGGGGTGTACTTC. Protein: CASGADRGVYF.

The chain combines TRBV9 with TRBJ1-2; tentatively, D is TRBD1 (5 bases). This CDR3 has 15 residues. Germline CDR1 reads SGDLS; CDR2 reads YYNGEE. V lost 0 bases and J 3 bases, leaving 12 bases between the germline ends. The CDR3: CASSVAKGQDYGYTF. DNA for the CDR3: TGTGCCAGCAGCGTAGCGAAGGGGCAGGACTATGGCTACACCTTC.

This chain joins TRBV11-2 and TRBJ1-3, with 8 bases lining up with TRBD1. J lost 2 bases, V lost 0 bases, and 3 bases had no gene match. The germline V gene has CDR1 SGHAT and CDR2 FQNNGV. The CDR3 has 16 amino acids. CDR3 coding DNA: TGTGCCAGCAGCTTAGACCGGGGACAGGCTGGAAACACCATATATTTT. This gives the protein CASSLDRGQAGNTIYF.